The 13 T cell receptor beta chains presented below share a single source sample, sequenced in a study of blood T cell repertoires in COVID-19. Profiling relied on immunoSEQ multiplex PCR, and the TCRdb table lists in-frame clones only, not all of them. The repertoire holds approximately 150,000 clones, with 80% to 85% as singletons. Sequencing input: peripheral blood. These receptors all stem from a human donor in a cohort sampled during active COVID-19.

This sequence joins TRBV28 and TRBJ2-5, with 8 bases identical to TRBD1. CDR1 and CDR2 (germline): MDHEN, SYDVKM. Unmatched junction bases numbered 6, after V lost 5 bases and J lost 1 base. The CDR3 is 15 amino acids. CDR3 DNA sequence: TGTGCCAGCAGTCCGACAGGGGTCGCCCAAGAGACCCAGTACTTC. It specifies CASSPTGVAQETQYF.

The V and J genes are TRBV20-1 and TRBJ1-2, with TRBD1 matching over 9 bases. CDR3 size: 14 residues. The junction had 7 bases not matched to a gene; V was cut back by 3 bases and J by 5 bases. Germline CDR1 and CDR2: DFQATT and SNEGSKA (reference sequence). The CDR3: CSASPTGTGYGYTF. Written as DNA, the CDR3 is TGCAGTGCTAGTCCTACCGGGACAGGGTATGGCTACACCTTC.

The genes are TRBV10-3 and TRBJ2-7; D is undetermined. The CDR3 runs to 12 residues. Trimming took off 0 bases at V and 6 bases at J, with 6 bases between the two ends. The germline gives CDR1 ENHRY, CDR2 SYGVKD. CDR3 DNA: TGTGCCATCAGTGAGTCGACACCCGAGCAGTACTTC. Translating gives CAISESTPEQYF.

The chain employs TRBV4-3 and TRBJ1-1; 11 nucleotides line up with TRBD1. This CDR3 has 14 residues. From germline, CDR1 is LGHNA and CDR2 YSLEER. The V gene end was trimmed by 4 bases and the J gene end by 6 bases; junction bases not matched to a gene: 4. The CDR3 loop is CASSLGQGGPEAFF. Here the CDR3 DNA reads TGCGCCAGCAGCCTGGGACAGGGGGGTCCTGAAGCTTTCTTT.

This chain uses TRBV6-2 or TRBV6-3 with TRBJ2-7, with TRBD1 identical over 8 bases. Germline V CDR1 and CDR2: MNHEY, SVGEGT. Trimming removed 6 bases from V and 3 bases from J; junction bases left unmatched: 10. The CDR3 is 15 residues long. The CDR3 protein is CASSSPDRGSYEQYF. The CDR3 bases are TGTGCCAGCAGCTCCCCCGACAGGGGTAGCTACGAGCAGTACTTC.

This chain connects TRBV5-6 to TRBJ2-7; D remains ambiguous. CDR3 length: 13 amino acids. Germline V gene lookup returns CDR1 SGHDT and CDR2 YYEEEE. The germline V and J ends were trimmed by 4 bases and 2 bases, with 10 bases remaining between them. The CDR3 sequence is CASSLLITYEQYF. CDR3 sequence (DNA): TGTGCCAGCAGCCTTCTAATAACCTACGAGCAGTACTTC.

The V gene is TRBV18, the J gene TRBJ2-7; TRBD2 aligns across 8 bases. The V gene's germline CDR1 is KGHSH and CDR2 LQKENI. V shed 3 bases and J 4 bases; nucleotides not matched to a gene: 14. The CDR3 runs 17 residues. The chain's CDR3 is CASSPRAGDSVRYEQYF. CDR3 coding DNA: TGTGCCAGCTCACCTCGAGCGGGAGATTCAGTTCGGTACGAGCAGTACTTC.

The V and J genes are TRBV1 and TRBJ1-1; TRBD1 is the table's D call, not checked against the DNA. TRBV1 is shown as a pseudogene. The CDR3 length is 16 residues. The CDR3 loop reads CTSSQDYNRRNTEAFF. The CDR3 DNA follows: TGCACCAGCAGCCAAGATTATAACAGGAGGAACACTGAAGCTTTCTTT.

This clone was counted between two and nine times. The chain's CDR3 is CASSSGTRSEQFF. CDR3 sequence (DNA): TGTGCCAGCAGTTCCGGGACTAGGAGTGAGCAGTTCTTC. The chain employs TRBV2 and TRBJ2-1; TRBD2 aligns across 8 bases. This CDR3 is 13 amino acids long. In germline, CDR1 is SNHLY, CDR2 FYNNEI. V was clipped by 5 bases and J by 9 bases; unmatched bases: 6.

A single count supports this clone. The chain recombines TRBV19 with TRBJ1-2; D may be TRBD1 (6 bases). The CDR3 runs to 13 residues. V shed 5 bases and J shed 7 bases, with 14 bases lying between them. Per germline, CDR1 LNHDA and CDR2 SQIVND (reference sequence). The DNA of the CDR3 is TGTGCCAGTAGTCCCCGGGGGGGGGCTGGCTACACCTTC. Protein sequence: CASSPRGGAGYTF.

The sample holds a few counts of this clone. The rearrangement joins TRBV7-9 to TRBJ2-7, with a possible D match to TRBD2 (6 bases). The CDR3 is made up of 14 amino acids. With 2 bases removed from V and 0 bases from J, the gap between germline ends came to 8 bases. Looked up from germline, CDR1 is SEHNR and CDR2 is FQNEAQ (reference sequence). CDR3 coding DNA: TGTGCCAGCAGCTTATCGGGGGTCTCCTACGAGCAGTACTTC. As protein: CASSLSGVSYEQYF.

The chain recombines TRBV5-6 with TRBJ2-3; TRBD2 matches 8 bases. The V segment lost 4 bases and the J segment 0 bases; nucleotides outside the gene matches: 4. Germline V gene sequence: CDR1 SGHDT, CDR2 YYEEEE. CDR3 length equals 15 residues. Here the CDR3 reads CASSPLAASTDTQYF. CDR3 DNA: TGTGCCAGCAGCCCACTAGCGGCTAGCACAGATACGCAGTATTTT.

In this sample, this clone turned up a few times. This chain joins TRBV4-1 and TRBJ1-1; possible D gene TRBD1, 5 bases. Per the germline V gene, CDR1 is MGHRA and CDR2 is YSYEKL. V lost 1 base, J lost 4 bases, and 7 bases lay in between. The CDR3 totals 13 residues. The CDR3 DNA reads as TGCGCCAGCAGCCAAGCAACAGGCACTGAAGCTTTCTTT. This codes for CASSQATGTEAFF.